This is a list of T cell receptor beta chains from one sample in a study of read filtering for tumor transcriptome and immune sequencing. TCRdb independently ran MiXCR on the reads; one entry per CDR3 protein. This table holds some 140,000 distinct CDR3 sequences, over 10% found once. The sequencing sample was made of a population of CD138-negative cells sorted from bone marrow. The receptors here all came from a donor aged 40 or older with multiple myeloma. The CDR3 runs from the conserved cysteine through the conserved F or W. The listing skips clone size in some rows; elsewhere it reads once, few, many or a size class.

clone_size | v_call | cdr3_aa
- | TRBV5-1 | CASSAGRTEQFF
many | TRBV4-1 | CASSQEIRPGLQQGTQYF
- | TRBV19 | CASSRESSGANVLTF
many | TRBV7-8 | CASSFRTGDNQPQHF
many | TRBV6-6 | CASSNPGTFTNEQFF
many | TRBV12-3/TRBV12-4 | CASSLVLGRGVRVYNEQFF
- | TRBV12-3/TRBV12-4 | CASSPGARLLGTDTQYF
many | TRBV29-1 | CSVGAGNAKNIQYF
many | TRBV11-2 | CASSLSAHTDTQYF
once | TRBV11-2 | CASSLGNEQLF
many | TRBV12-3/TRBV12-4 | CASSQGTGELFF
many | TRBV29-1 | CSVVGGNEQFF
- | TRBV7-9 | CASSLPVLITSGRVQETQYF
many | TRBV5-1 | CASSFGAFGGDEQYF
- | TRBV7-6 | CANSHPGGIANEKLFF
many | TRBV5-4 | CASSLGQSNTEAFF
- | TRBV6-2/TRBV6-3 | CASSSTRDYLQETQYF
many | TRBV20-1 | CSARRQGPYNEQFF
many | TRBV6-5 | CASSYSPVAGHYNEQFF
many | TRBV7-9 | CASSLGVKGDEKLFF
many | TRBV11-2 | CASSFQGGAHNEQFF
many | TRBV7-9 | CASSRTGGEEKLFF
many | TRBV5-1 | CASRQGELNTGELFF
many | TRBV7-9 | CASSPLFETVEAGSYGYTF
- | TRBV19 | CATHRRGGALDQPQHF
- | TRBV4-3 | CASSPRLAGVGAEQYF
many | TRBV12-2 | CASRMTSGAHKDTQYF
many | TRBV11-3 | CASSPHSSADTQYF
many | TRBV7-3 | CASSLRPTSPEQFF
many | TRBV11-2 | CASSLDPLWERERTQYF
many | TRBV7-3 | CASSLTSGTASYNEQFF
many | TRBV5-4 | CASSPPQGKTEAFF
- | TRBV29-1 | CSAGTSGSRYEQFF
many | TRBV27 | CASRRTSGIYEQYF
- | TRBV20-1 | CSARTPGTGNTIYF
many | TRBV20-1 | CSARDFGGSSYEQYF
many | TRBV5-1 | CASSVGTSGFYNEQFF
- | TRBV27 | CASSLSSGTRNEQYF
many | TRBV24-1 | CATSESPQGDTQYF
many | TRBV6-5 | CASRSDSYNSPLHF
many | TRBV7-9 | CASSLGIYLGSYNEQFF
many | TRBV19 | CASSSGAKLYEQYF
many | TRBV12-3/TRBV12-4 | CASSYSGDSYEQYF
- | TRBV7-9 | CASSTGTSGSHQEAQYF
- | TRBV19 | CASSISGGADTQYF
many | TRBV12-3/TRBV12-4 | CASRGGWDTYEQYF
many | TRBV18 | CASSPRGQAGSSEAFF